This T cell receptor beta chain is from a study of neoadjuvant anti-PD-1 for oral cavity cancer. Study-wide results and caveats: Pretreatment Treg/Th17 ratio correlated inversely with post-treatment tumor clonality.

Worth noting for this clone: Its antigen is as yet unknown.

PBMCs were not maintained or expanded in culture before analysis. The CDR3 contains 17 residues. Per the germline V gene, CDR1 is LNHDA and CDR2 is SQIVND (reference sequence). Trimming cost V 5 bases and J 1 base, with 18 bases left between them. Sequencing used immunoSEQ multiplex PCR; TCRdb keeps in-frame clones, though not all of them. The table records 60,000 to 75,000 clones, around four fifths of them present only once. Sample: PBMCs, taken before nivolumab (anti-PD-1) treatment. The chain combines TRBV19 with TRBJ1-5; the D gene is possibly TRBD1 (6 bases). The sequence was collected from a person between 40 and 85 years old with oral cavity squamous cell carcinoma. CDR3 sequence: CASSASGGRGSNQPQHF. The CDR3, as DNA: TGTGCCAGTAGTGCGTCGGGAGGCAGGGGAAGCAATCAGCCCCAGCATTTT.